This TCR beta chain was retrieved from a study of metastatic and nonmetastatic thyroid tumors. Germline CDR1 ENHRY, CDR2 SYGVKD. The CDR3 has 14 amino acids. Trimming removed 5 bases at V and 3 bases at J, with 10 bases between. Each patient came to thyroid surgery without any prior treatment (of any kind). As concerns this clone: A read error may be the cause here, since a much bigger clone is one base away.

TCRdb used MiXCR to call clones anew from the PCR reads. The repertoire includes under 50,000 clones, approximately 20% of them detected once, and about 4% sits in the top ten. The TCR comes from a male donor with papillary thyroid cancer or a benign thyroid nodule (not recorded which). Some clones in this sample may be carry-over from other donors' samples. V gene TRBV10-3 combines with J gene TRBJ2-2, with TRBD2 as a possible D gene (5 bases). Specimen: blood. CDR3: CAISRNSDTGELFF. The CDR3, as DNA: TGTGCCATCAGTCGGAATAGCGACACCGGGGAGCTGTTTTTT.